The rows below give T cell receptor beta chains drawn from one sample of a study of blood T cell repertoires in COVID-19. Profiled with immunoSEQ multiplex PCR; TCRdb holds only in-frame clones, not every one. The sample includes 150,000 or so clones, 80% to 90% of them seen just once. The sequenced material came from peripheral blood. The receptor set was obtained from a man in his late teens or twenties with COVID-19, enrolled during active disease. CDR3s include the opening cysteine and the closing phenylalanine or tryptophan. Each record gives: J gene, V gene, D gene, clone size, CDR3 DNA, CDR3 protein. The D gene is left open where the match is weak. The size entry is marked missing in some rows and otherwise reads once, few, many or a size class.

TRBJ2-1 TRBV7-2 TRBD2 NA TGTGCCAGCAGCTTAGTGAGCGGGAGGGCCACAACTGAGCAGTTCTTC CASSLVSGRATTEQFF
TRBJ1-5 TRBV28 NA NA TGTGCCAGCTCCCCTCGGGGTCAGCCCCAGCATTTT CASSPRGQPQHF
TRBJ1-5 TRBV5-6 TRBD1 NA TGTGCCAGCAGCCGACAGGGGAATCAGCCCCAGCATTTT CASSRQGNQPQHF
TRBJ1-5 TRBV5-1 NA NA TGCGCCAGCAGCTTGGTCCTCAGAGGACGGATGACACGGGGGAATCAGCCCCAGCATTTT CASSLVLRGRMTRGNQPQHF
TRBJ2-1 TRBV5-1 TRBD2 once TGCGCCAGCAGCTTGGATGGTCGGGGACTAGCGGGTGGGGTTGAGCAGTTCTTC CASSLDGRGLAGGVEQFF
TRBJ2-7 TRBV14 TRBD2 NA TGTGCCAGCAGCCAAGATGAGGGAGGGTCGGACGAGCAGTACTTC CASSQDEGGSDEQYF
TRBJ1-5 TRBV27 NA NA TGTGCCAGCGCCCTTCGGGGGGAAAGTCAGCCCCAGCATTTT CASALRGESQPQHF
TRBJ2-1 TRBV6-4 TRBD1 NA TGTGCCAGCAGTGACGAACAGGGGGAAGGGAATGAGCAGTTCTTC CASSDEQGEGNEQFF
TRBJ2-5 TRBV5-4 NA NA TGTGCCAGCAGCTCACCGGGACTTTTAGAGACCCAGTACTTC CASSSPGLLETQYF
TRBJ2-1 TRBV6-4 TRBD2 NA TGTGCCAGCAGTTCAACCGGGACTAGCGGTTACAATGAGCAGTTCTTC CASSSTGTSGYNEQFF
TRBJ2-1 TRBV7-8 NA NA TGTGCCAGCAGATTGGAGGCCGAGGAGTTCTTC CASRLEAEEFF
TRBJ2-1 TRBV4-1 TRBD2 NA TGCGCCAGCAGCCAACTAGCGGGTACCGACAATGAGCAGTTCTTC CASSQLAGTDNEQFF
TRBJ1-1 TRBV6-5 NA NA TGTGCCAGCAGTCGTGGGACGGACTATAATGAAGCTTTCTTT CASSRGTDYNEAFF
TRBJ2-1 TRBV12-5 TRBD2 NA TGTGCTAGTGGTTTGGTACTGGCTAGCGGGAGTGGGGAGCAGTTCTTC CASGLVLASGSGEQFF
TRBJ2-1 TRBV29-1 TRBD2 NA TGCAGCGTTGATGGGACTAGTATCGAGCAGTTCTTC CSVDGTSIEQFF
TRBJ2-1 TRBV7-6 NA NA TGTGCCAGCAGCTTAAACGATCGGACTTTTCCCAATGAGCAGTTCTTC CASSLNDRTFPNEQFF
TRBJ2-7 TRBV6-1 NA NA TGTGCCAGCAGTGAAGCGGAACCAGCGAGCTACGAGCAGTACTTC CASSEAEPASYEQYF
TRBJ1-1 TRBV7-3 TRBD1 NA TGTGCCAGCAGGCAGGGGGTGAACACTGAAGCTTTCTTT CASRQGVNTEAFF
TRBJ2-3 TRBV4-3 NA NA TGCGCCAGCAGCCAAGTGGGACACAGCACAGATACGCAGTATTTT CASSQVGHSTDTQYF
TRBJ1-6 TRBV5-4 NA few TGTGCCAGCAGCTTGGGGGCTCGGCCGGATAATTCACCCCTCCACTTT CASSLGARPDNSPLHF
TRBJ1-1 TRBV7-9 TRBD1 NA TGTGCCAGCAGCTCCAGGGGGGCAGGGAACACTGAAGCTTTCTTT CASSSRGAGNTEAFF
TRBJ2-6 TRBV28 TRBD2 NA TGTGCCAGCACCCCGTCTAGCGGATTCCTCTCTGGGGCCAACGTCCTGACTTTC CASTPSSGFLSGANVLTF
TRBJ2-5 TRBV24-1 TRBD2 NA TGTGCCACCAGTGGTGCGGGAACAGGCGGGGGAGAGACCCAGTACTTC CATSGAGTGGGETQYF
TRBJ2-3 TRBV10-2 TRBD2 NA TGCGCCAGCACCCGTAGCGGGAGGGCCTCAGATACGCAGTATTTT CASTRSGRASDTQYF
TRBJ2-5 TRBV4-1 NA NA TGCGCCAGCAGTGAGAACCTGGGGCGGGAGACCCAGTACTTC CASSENLGRETQYF
TRBJ2-3 TRBV24-1 NA NA TGTGCCACCAGTGACCTAGGACGGACGGGAACAGATACGCAGTATTTT CATSDLGRTGTDTQYF
TRBJ1-1 TRBV13 NA NA TGTGCCAGCAGCTTACGGGGAAACACTGAAGCTTTCTTT CASSLRGNTEAFF
TRBJ1-2 TRBV5-6 TRBD1 NA TGTGCCAGCAGCTTGGCTCAGGGGGCGCGGGGCTACACCTTC CASSLAQGARGYTF
TRBJ2-7 TRBV5-1 NA NA TGCGCCAGCAGCTTGCCAGCGGGTGATTCCTACGAGCAGTACTTC CASSLPAGDSYEQYF
TRBJ2-5 TRBV3-1/TRBV3-2 TRBD1 NA TGTGCCAGCAGACAGGGGCATGACAAAGAGACCCAGTACTTC CASRQGHDKETQYF
TRBJ2-1 TRBV24-1 TRBD2 NA TGTGCCACCAGTGGCAGCTTAGGACTAGCGGGAGCAGGGTCCTACAATGAGCAGTTCTTC CATSGSLGLAGAGSYNEQFF
TRBJ2-6 TRBV24-1 NA NA TGTGCCACCAGTGATTTGGGGGGGGGCGCTGGGGCCAACGTCCTGACTTTC CATSDLGGGAGANVLTF
TRBJ2-2 TRBV6-2/TRBV6-3 NA NA TGTGCCAGCAGTTACTCGATCAGGATTTGGCTGTTTTTT CASSYSIRIWLFF
TRBJ2-7 TRBV2 TRBD2 NA TGTGCCAGCAGTGTCAGTCTAGCGGCCTACGAGCAGTACTTC CASSVSLAAYEQYF
TRBJ2-1 TRBV5-1 NA NA TGCGCCAGCAGCTTTCCAGGGCTTAACAATGAGCAGTTCTTC CASSFPGLNNEQFF
TRBJ1-5 TRBV10-3 NA NA TGTGCCATCAGTGATGGGCTTAATCAGCCCCAGCATTTT CAISDGLNQPQHF
TRBJ2-3 TRBV7-9 TRBD2 NA TGTGCCAGCATACTAGCGGGAGTGATAGATACGCAGTATTTT CASILAGVIDTQYF
TRBJ2-3 TRBV27 NA many TGTGCCAGCTTGGAGGGGGGGACAGATACGCAGTATTTT CASLEGGTDTQYF
TRBJ2-3 TRBV4-3 TRBD1 NA TGCGCCAGCAGCCGGGGACAGGGCGCAGATACGCAGTATTTT CASSRGQGADTQYF
TRBJ2-1 TRBV27 TRBD2 once TGTGCCAGCACCCCCGGGGGAGGGAGGGCCTCCTACAATGAGCAGTTCTTC CASTPGGGRASYNEQFF
TRBJ2-1 TRBV11-2 TRBD2 NA TGTGCCAGCAGCCGGCCCTCTAGCGGGAGGATAGGGAATGAGCAGTTCTTC CASSRPSSGRIGNEQFF
TRBJ1-1 TRBV29-1 NA NA TGCAGCGTCGGTTCGTCGGAGGAAGCTTTCTTT CSVGSSEEAFF
TRBJ2-5 TRBV4-1 TRBD2 NA TGCGCCAGCAGCATAAACCCCGGGAGGGTCCAAGAGACCCAGTACTTC CASSINPGRVQETQYF
TRBJ2-7 TRBV19 NA NA TGTGCCAGTAGCGAGATTTTTGCGCTAGCGAATACCTACGAGCAGTACTTC CASSEIFALANTYEQYF
TRBJ2-1 TRBV6-5 NA NA TGTGCCAGCACGCCCGGGGCAGGGGACAATGAGCAGTTCTTC CASTPGAGDNEQFF
TRBJ2-5 TRBV20-1 TRBD2 NA TGCAGTGCTAGTAAGCCTAGCGGGAGACCCCTTGGGGAGACCCAGTACTTC CSASKPSGRPLGETQYF
TRBJ2-1 TRBV29-1 TRBD1 NA TGCAGCGCTGGACAGGGGGCAGGCAATGAGCAGTTCTTC CSAGQGAGNEQFF
TRBJ2-1 TRBV27 TRBD2 NA TGTGCCAGCAGGCCCAGCGGGAGGGCCGTCAGTGAGCAGTTCTTC CASRPSGRAVSEQFF
TRBJ2-7 TRBV5-1 TRBD1 once TGCGCCAGCAGCTTGGTTACAGGGGTATCTAGCTACGAGCAGTACTTC CASSLVTGVSSYEQYF
TRBJ2-3 TRBV5-1 TRBD1 NA TGCGCCAGCAGCACAGTAACAGGGGGCAGCACAGATACGCAGTATTTT CASSTVTGGSTDTQYF
TRBJ2-3 TRBV24-1 TRBD2 NA TGTGCCACCAGTGATTTTCCTATACTAGCGGGAGAACCAGATACGCAGTATTTT CATSDFPILAGEPDTQYF
TRBJ2-1 TRBV27 TRBD2 NA TGTGCCAGCAGTTCCTCTAGCGGGAGCTCCTACAATGAGCAGTTCTTC CASSSSSGSSYNEQFF
TRBJ1-3 TRBV29-1 NA NA TGCAGCGTTGAGAGTAGGTGGCGGGGCCACTCTGGAAACACCATATATTTT CSVESRWRGHSGNTIYF
TRBJ2-1 TRBV3-1/TRBV3-2 TRBD2 NA TGTGCCAGCAGCCTGTTAGGGACTAGCGGGAGCCTCCACAATGAGCAGTTCTTC CASSLLGTSGSLHNEQFF
TRBJ2-7 TRBV7-9 TRBD2 NA TGTGCCAGCAGCCCCAGCGGGAGGGGTTACGAGCAGTACTTC CASSPSGRGYEQYF
TRBJ2-7 TRBV11-2 NA NA TGTGCCAGCACCGTCGCGGGGATATCCTACGAGCAGTACTTC CASTVAGISYEQYF
TRBJ2-7 TRBV7-6 TRBD1 NA TGTGCCAGCAGCCCTGGGACAGGGTCCTCCTACGAGCAGTACTTC CASSPGTGSSYEQYF
TRBJ2-1 TRBV28 TRBD2 NA TGTGCCAGCAGGGGCGGGAGGGCCATCAATGAGCAGTTCTTC CASRGGRAINEQFF